This is a list of T cell receptor beta chains from one sample in a study of T cell responses to AZD1222 COVID-19 vaccine. Method: immunoSEQ multiplex PCR; TCRdb's copy keeps in-frame clones and lacks some. In the table there are approximately 150,000 clones, around 92% of which are singletons. This sample comprised peripheral blood, obtained on day 0 of AZD1222 vaccination. The receptors originated from an adult in good health. Each CDR3 is given with its conserved first and last residue. D genes are given only for firm matches. Only part of the rows carry a size: once, few, many, or a class if the clone is expanded.

d_gene | j_gene | v_gene | abundance | CDR3nt | CDR3aa
. | TRBJ1-2 | TRBV10-3 | . | TGTGCCTCGGAAATTGGAGACCGCGGGAACTATGGCTACACCTTC | CASEIGDRGNYGYTF
TRBD1 | TRBJ2-2 | TRBV29-1 | few | TGCAGCGGCCGACAGGGGGCAATCACCGGGGAGCTGTTTTTT | CSGRQGAITGELFF
. | TRBJ2-7 | TRBV18 | . | TGTGCCAGCTCAACCAGGGAGGAGCAGTACTTC | CASSTREEQYF
. | TRBJ1-3 | TRBV2 | once | TGTGCCAGCAGTGAGCTCGGGGCGCCATCTGGAAACACCATATATTTT | CASSELGAPSGNTIYF
. | TRBJ2-3 | TRBV29-1 | . | TGCAGCGTCGGCGGGTACAATACGCAGTATTTT | CSVGGYNTQYF
. | TRBJ1-5 | TRBV27 | once | TGTGCCAGCAGTTTAACTGGGGGTGGCAATCAGCCCCAGCATTTT | CASSLTGGGNQPQHF
. | TRBJ1-2 | TRBV6-6 | . | TGTGCCAGCAGCCGAGGGAGCTATGGCTACACCTTC | CASSRGSYGYTF
. | TRBJ1-1 | TRBV30 | . | TGTGCCTGGAAGAGTATGAACACTGAAGCTTTCTTT | CAWKSMNTEAFF
. | TRBJ2-3 | TRBV10-1 | . | TGCGCCAGCAGTGTGGGGCCAGATACGCAGTATTTT | CASSVGPDTQYF
. | TRBJ1-4 | TRBV2 | . | TGTGCCAGCAACACCGGACTGAGTAATGAAAAACTGTTTTTT | CASNTGLSNEKLFF
. | TRBJ2-3 | TRBV19 | . | TGTGCCAGCCGGGACACAACAGATACGCAGTATTTT | CASRDTTDTQYF
. | TRBJ2-3 | TRBV6-1 | . | TGTGCCAGCAGTGAGCGCGGGGAAGCATATAGCACAGATACGCAGTATTTT | CASSERGEAYSTDTQYF
TRBD2 | TRBJ2-7 | TRBV2 | . | TGTGCCAGCAGTAAAAGTCCGGGACTACCCACCTACGAGCAGTACTTC | CASSKSPGLPTYEQYF
. | TRBJ2-1 | TRBV6-5 | once | TGTGCCAGCAGTCCCACGAGACGGTCAGGTGAGCAGTTCTTC | CASSPTRRSGEQFF
. | TRBJ1-1 | TRBV18 | . | TGTGCCAGCTCACGCGAGGGGGACACTGAAGCTTTCTTT | CASSREGDTEAFF
. | TRBJ1-3 | TRBV30 | . | TGTGCCTGGAGTTTCGGGGGCACTGGAAACACCATATATTTT | CAWSFGGTGNTIYF
. | TRBJ1-5 | TRBV18 | . | TGTGCCAGCTCCCCGGAGACAGGCAATCAGCCCCAGCATTTT | CASSPETGNQPQHF
TRBD1 | TRBJ1-2 | TRBV3-1/TRBV3-2 | . | TGTGCCAGCAGCCAAGGAAGCAGGGGGTCCTTCTATGGCTACACCTTC | CASSQGSRGSFYGYTF
TRBD2 | TRBJ2-7 | TRBV5-8 | . | TGTGCCAGCAGCTTGGGGCGGGAGGACGAGCAGTACTTC | CASSLGREDEQYF
. | TRBJ2-3 | TRBV18 | . | TGTGCCAGCTCACCACTGGAGACCTGGGGAGATACGCAGTATTTT | CASSPLETWGDTQYF
TRBD2 | TRBJ2-3 | TRBV10-3 | . | TGTGCCATCGGGGCCAGTAGCGGGACCCCCACAGATACGCAGTATTTT | CAIGASSGTPTDTQYF
. | TRBJ2-7 | TRBV7-2 | . | TGTGCCAGCAGCTTAGAAGGCAGGGGGGCCTACGAGCAGTACTTC | CASSLEGRGAYEQYF
TRBD2 | TRBJ2-3 | TRBV18 | . | TGTGCCAGCTCACCAGCTAGCGGGATGAGTACAGATACGCAGTATTTT | CASSPASGMSTDTQYF
. | TRBJ2-1 | TRBV6-2/TRBV6-3 | . | TGTGCCAGCAGTTATACTCCTCCGAGCTCCTACAATGAGCAGTTCTTC | CASSYTPPSSYNEQFF
. | TRBJ2-7 | TRBV11-2 | once | TGTGCCAGCAGCTTGGGGGCCTACGAGCAGTACTTC | CASSLGAYEQYF
TRBD2 | TRBJ2-3 | TRBV6-4 | . | TGTGCCAGCAGTGACAAGCGGGAGTTGCCGGGAGGCACAGATACGCAGTATTTT | CASSDKRELPGGTDTQYF
TRBD1 | TRBJ1-1 | TRBV19 | . | TGTGCCAGTAGTAACTTAGGACAGGGTAACACTGAAGCTTTCTTT | CASSNLGQGNTEAFF
TRBD1 | TRBJ2-7 | TRBV28 | . | TGTGCCAGCAGTTTAGGGACAGTCGTCTACGAGCAGTACTTC | CASSLGTVVYEQYF
. | TRBJ1-2 | TRBV4-3 | . | TGCGCCAGCAGCCAAGATTCGGGGTCCTATGGCTACACCTTC | CASSQDSGSYGYTF
. | TRBJ2-7 | TRBV3-1/TRBV3-2 | . | TGTGCCAGCAGCCAAGCTAGCGTCCAGGGGCAGTACTTC | CASSQASVQGQYF
. | TRBJ2-5 | TRBV5-1 | . | TGCGCCAGCAGCCCCAACCACGAACGAGAGACCCAGTACTTC | CASSPNHERETQYF
TRBD1 | TRBJ1-1 | TRBV5-1 | . | TGCGCCAGCAGCCCATCCGGGACAGATAACACTGAAGCTTTCTTT | CASSPSGTDNTEAFF
. | TRBJ1-1 | TRBV30 | . | TGTGCCTGGAGTCTGGGGGTAGACACTGAAGCTTTCTTT | CAWSLGVDTEAFF
. | TRBJ1-3 | TRBV7-3 | . | TGTGCCAGCAGCTTAAGCCCTCTGGACACCATATATTTT | CASSLSPLDTIYF
. | TRBJ1-6 | TRBV5-6 | . | TGTGCCAGCAGCTTGGTAATAGGTAATTCACCCCTCCACTTT | CASSLVIGNSPLHF
. | TRBJ2-1 | TRBV7-8 | . | TGTGCCAGCAGCACCCACACCTCCTACAATGAGCAGTTCTTC | CASSTHTSYNEQFF
. | TRBJ1-1 | TRBV29-1 | . | TGCAGCGTTGAGGTCGGGGGAGTGGGCACTGAAGCTTTCTTT | CSVEVGGVGTEAFF